Sequencing of this T cell receptor (beta chain) was carried out in a study of blood T cell repertoires in COVID-19. As handled by the study authors: Nucleated cell counts were estimated from reference gene primer amplification. Sequencing used immunoSEQ multiplex PCR; TCRdb keeps in-frame clones, though not all of them. The V and J calls and clone size were taken over from that table, and D and trimming were inferred from the DNA. The sample includes 290,000 or so clones, roughly 86% of them seen just once. The CDR3 length is 14 residues. Germline assignment: CDR1 LNHDA and CDR2 SQIVND (reference sequence). Losses at the gene ends were 6 bases for V and 5 bases for J; bases not matched to a gene: 7.

The gene calls are TRBV19 and TRBJ2-7, with 10 nucleotides matching TRBD2. What was sequenced was PBMCs or T cells enriched from blood (not recorded which). The TCR was taken from a woman between 18 and 29 years old who had recovered from COVID-19. Written as DNA, the CDR3 is TGTGCCAGTAGACCCTCCGGGACTAGCGACGAGCAGTACTTC. This codes for CASRPSGTSDEQYF.